This T cell receptor (beta chain) was identified in a study of CD8+ T cells in alopecia areata (dated 2018 in TCRdb). Background on the whole study: The treated patients, all with moderate-to-severe alopecia areata, were enrolled in an open-label pilot trial of oral tofacitinib given at 5 to 10 mg twice daily. Tofacitinib was administered for 6 to 18 months, and 6 months of follow-up off drug were then conducted to assess delayed response and recurrence. Scalp tissue and sorted CD4+ and CD8+ peripheral blood T cells from patchy and totalis/universalis alopecia areata patients and from healthy controls were covered by human TCRbeta sequencing. Biopsies were taken from tofacitinib-treated patients at baseline and again at 4 and 24 weeks into treatment, and several of those patients also had a later scalp biopsy. Clonality in the scalp was compared among normal scalp (n=4), patchy alopecia areata scalp (n=8), and alopecia totalis/universalis scalp (n=8). TCRbeta CDR3 regions were amplified by immunoSEQ multiplex PCR with 35 Vbeta forward and 13 Jbeta reverse primers. The RNA source kit depended on sample type: the PAXgene miRNA kit for fixed scalp, the miRNeasy kit for PBMCs, and the RNeasy kit for mouse skin. To study T cell clonal expansion in alopecia areata, the researchers applied high-throughput TCRbeta sequencing to both the C3H/HeJ mouse model and human patients. Overall results and qualifications from the work: Shared TCR sequences between patients were less evident than in mice, which may be partly attributable to HLA diversity in the patient population. Compared with normal scalp, lesional scalp had higher clonality and more expanded CD8+ clones, particularly in alopecia totalis/universalis, a pattern that suggests antigenic drive. Unlike mouse skin, which is dominated by gammadelta T cells, normal human skin has resident alphabeta T cells that are also sequenced, and this complicates analysis of the scalp TCR repertoire.

Taken from cysteine to phenylalanine, the CDR3 has 15 residues. Of the read, only the CDR3 DNA is kept; its 45 bases are in frame from base 1. The junction carries 11 bases between V and J, which are trimmed by 5 bases and 0 bases respectively. Via the germline V gene, CDR1 is SGHTA and CDR2 FQGNSA. Receptor libraries were prepared by the immunoSEQ multiplex PCR assay. To provide template for TCR sequencing, every sample had RNA extracted and reverse transcribed into cDNA. SuperScript III was used for first-strand cDNA synthesis, primed with a 2:1 mix of oligo-dT and random hexamers. A synthetic immune receptor repertoire was used to gauge amplification bias, and whatever bias remained was removed computationally. In the paper's pipeline: Raw reads were preprocessed to remove errors, and CDR3 was defined according to IMGT conventions as the region from the conserved cysteine to phenylalanine. To get clonality, Shannon entropy was normalized by log2 of the number of productive unique TCRs and the result was subtracted from 1. CD4 or CD8 identity of scalp clones was inferred by cross-referencing scalp TCRbeta sequences with sorted blood CD4 and CD8 repertoires. Drawn from immuneACCESS, this table holds only the in-frame rearrangements with V and J called that TCRdb kept. Clones are partly lost; checked studies trace under half to an unresolved V gene and leave the rest unexplained. V and J calls and clone size are as listed in that table; D and trimming were resolved from the DNA. In all, the sample holds roughly 250,000 clones, and 67% of those were seen once. The ten largest clonotypes hold under 1.5% of the sample.

A remark on this clone: Which antigen it targets is not known. Base qualities are missing; no much larger clone stands one base away.

The time point label, as the study defines it: baseline before oral tofacitinib. Lesional scalp punch biopsies and peripheral blood were collected from alopecia areata patients. After PBMCs were isolated by density centrifugation and stained for CD3, CD4 and CD8, a FACSAria was used to sort CD4+ and CD8+ T cells. The specimen comprised CD4+ T cells sorted from blood, sampled at week 0. The clonotype comes from a human donor with alopecia areata. The V and J segments used are TRBV7-2 and TRBJ1-3; the best D guess is TRBD1, with 6 bases matching. The encoded CDR3 is CASSPGQSSGNTIYF. The nucleotide sequence is given as TGTGCCAGCAGCCCCGGACAGAGCTCTGGAAACACCATATATTTT. The entire variable domain, with the stretches around the CDR3 drawn from the reference TRBV7-2 and TRBJ1-3 proteins, is GAGVSQSPSNKVTEKGKDVELRCDPISGHTALYWYRQSLGQGLEFLIYFQGNSAPDKSGLPSDRFSAERTGGSVSTLTIQRTQQEDSAVYLCASSPGQSSGNTIYFGEGSWLTVV.